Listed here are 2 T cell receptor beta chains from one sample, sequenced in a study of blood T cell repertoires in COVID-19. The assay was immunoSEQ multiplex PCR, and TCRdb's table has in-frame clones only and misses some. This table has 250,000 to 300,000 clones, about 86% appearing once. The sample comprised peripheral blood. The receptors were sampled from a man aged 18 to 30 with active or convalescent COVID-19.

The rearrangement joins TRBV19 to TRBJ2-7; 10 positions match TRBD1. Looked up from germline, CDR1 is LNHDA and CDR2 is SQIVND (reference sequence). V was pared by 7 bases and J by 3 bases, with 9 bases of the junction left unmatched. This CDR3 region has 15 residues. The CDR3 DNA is TGTGCCAGTACCAACGCCGGGACAGGGGACTACGAGCAGTACTTC. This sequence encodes CASTNAGTGDYEQYF. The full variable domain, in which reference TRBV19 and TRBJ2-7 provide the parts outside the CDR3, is DGGITQSPKYLFRKEGQNVTLSCEQNLNHDAMYWYRQDPGQGLRLIYYSQIVNDFQKGDIAEGYSVSREKKESFPLTVTSAQKNPTAFYLCASTNAGTGDYEQYFGPGTRLTVT.

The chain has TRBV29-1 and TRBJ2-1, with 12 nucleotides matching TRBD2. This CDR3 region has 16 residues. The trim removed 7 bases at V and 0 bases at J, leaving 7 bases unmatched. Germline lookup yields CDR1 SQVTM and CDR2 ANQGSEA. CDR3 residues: CSGTGTSGPSYNEQFF. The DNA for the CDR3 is TGCAGCGGTACCGGGACTAGCGGGCCCTCCTACAATGAGCAGTTCTTC.